One and the same sample provided the 3 T cell receptor beta chains below, sequenced in a study of T cell repertoires in cytomegalovirus infection. TCRdb fed the reads into MiXCR, producing one record per CDR3 protein. The data contain 680,000 or so distinct CDR3 sequences, under 40% of them singletons. The sequenced material came from PBMCs. The receptors come from a human donor in good health (CMV status not recorded). Some clones in this sample may be carry-over from other donors' samples.

V and J are TRBV10-3 and TRBJ2-7; TRBD1 is a possible D gene (6 bases). V was cut by 7 bases and J by 1 base, with 14 bases left in between. CDR3 length: 14 residues. In germline, CDR1 is ENHRY, CDR2 SYGVKD. The CDR3 coding sequence is TGTGCCATCACGCCACAGGGTCAGTCCTACGAGCAGTACTTC. This codes for CAITPQGQSYEQYF.

This clonotype was detected a few times. This chain uses TRBV27 with TRBJ1-3; 7 bases agree with TRBD1. The CDR3 consists of 16 residues. Trimming cost V 4 bases and J 1 base; bases outside gene matches: 7. Germline V gene lookup returns CDR1 MNHEY and CDR2 SMNVEV (reference sequence). This CDR3 is CASSSAGGISGNTIYF. CDR3 DNA: TGTGCCAGCAGTTCAGCAGGGGGGATATCTGGAAACACCATATATTTT.

This clonotype was observed a few times. The genes are TRBV19 and TRBJ2-4; TRBD2 agrees at 10 bases. The junction had 9 bases not matched to a gene; V was cut back by 5 bases and J by 8 bases. CDR3 length: 15 amino acids. The germline gives CDR1 LNHDA, CDR2 SQIVND (reference sequence). The CDR3 here is CASSEIAGGMYIQYF. CDR3 nucleotides: TGTGCCAGTAGTGAGATAGCGGGAGGAATGTACATTCAGTACTTC. Full variable domain (outside the CDR3, taken from reference TRBV19 and TRBJ2-4): DGGITQSPKYLFRKEGQNVTLSCEQNLNHDAMYWYRQDPGQGLRLIYYSQIVNDFQKGDIAEGYSVSREKKESFPLTVTSAQKNPTAFYLCASSEIAGGMYIQYFGAGTRLSVL.